The 21 T cell receptor beta chains below were found in one sample sequenced in a study of blood T cell repertoires in COVID-19. This table comes from immunoSEQ multiplex PCR, and its TCRdb copy is limited to in-frame clones, with some not included. The data hold more than 450,000 clones, with approximately 90% observed a single time. Sample: PBMCs or T cells enriched from blood (not recorded which). Receptors originate from a woman aged 18-30 years who had recovered from COVID-19.

The chain links TRBV7-9 to TRBJ1-1; D perhaps matches TRBD1 (6 bases). This CDR3 is 13 amino acids long. V lost 8 bases and J lost 1, with 11 bases in between. CDR1 is SEHNR and CDR2 is FQNEAQ in the germline V gene (reference sequence). CDR3 DNA sequence: TGTGCCAGCGAGCGAGGGGGGAACACTGAAGCTTTCTTT. This encodes CASERGGNTEAFF.

The chain links TRBV5-4 to TRBJ1-1; D remains unclear. V shed 7 bases and J shed 1 base, with 8 bases lying between them. This CDR3 is built from 12 residues. Germline V gene data show CDR1 as SGHNT and CDR2 as YYREEE (reference sequence). For the CDR3, the DNA is TGTGCCAGCTCCGAGGGGAACACTGAAGCTTTCTTT. This sequence encodes CASSEGNTEAFF.

The CDR3 sequence: CASSLTGGEGNEKLFF. In DNA form, the CDR3 reads TGTGCCAGCAGTCTAACAGGGGGCGAGGGTAATGAAAAACTGTTTTTT. V and J are TRBV3-1 (or the pseudogene TRBV3-2) and TRBJ1-4, with 9 bases aligning to TRBD1. With 6 bases clipped from V and 4 bases from J, the junction kept 9 bases outside the gene matches. The CDR3 runs to 16 residues. CDR1 is LGHDT, CDR2 YNNKEL, per germline (reference sequence).

The sample holds one count of this clone. The CDR3 coding sequence is TGTGCCAGCAGTGTAAATCAGGTAGTGAGCACTGAAGCTTTCTTT. Translated: CASSVNQVVSTEAFF. The chain employs TRBV2 and TRBJ1-1; D is unclear. In germline, CDR1 is SNHLY, CDR2 FYNNEI. V was trimmed by 4 bases and J by 4 bases, leaving 16 bases between them. This CDR3 has 15 amino acids.

The chain has TRBV6-5 and TRBJ2-5; 13 bases match TRBD2. The germline gives CDR1 MNHEY, CDR2 SVGAGI. V lost 10 bases to trimming and J lost 4 bases; unmatched junction nucleotides: 6. The CDR3 length is 14 residues. The CDR3 reads CATRGLAGSETQYF. The CDR3 DNA reads as TGTGCCACCAGGGGACTAGCGGGGTCAGAGACCCAGTACTTC.

This chain uses TRBV11-2 with TRBJ1-2; 9 nucleotides line up with TRBD1. CDR1 is SGHAT and CDR2 is FQNNGV in the germline V gene. CDR3 size: 13 residues. The J segment lost 6 bases and the V segment lost 4 bases, leaving 3 bases of the junction unmatched. The CDR3 sequence is CASSYGQGNGYTF. The CDR3 coding sequence is TGTGCCAGCAGCTACGGACAGGGGAATGGCTACACCTTC.

The J gene is TRBJ1-1, the V gene TRBV2, with a possible D match to TRBD1 (5 bases). The germline V and J ends were trimmed by 4 bases and 5 bases, with 11 bases remaining between them. Germline V gene sequence: CDR1 SNHLY, CDR2 FYNNEI. The CDR3 has 13 amino acids. Here the CDR3 reads CASSVTGVTEAFF. CDR3 sequence (DNA): TGTGCCAGCAGTGTCACGGGGGTAACTGAAGCTTTCTTT.

This chain uses TRBV3-1 (or the pseudogene TRBV3-2) with TRBJ2-3; D remains ambiguous. The V and J ends lost 1 base and 5 bases respectively, with 16 bases between them. The CDR3 runs 16 residues. Germline V gene sequence: CDR1 LGHDT, CDR2 YNNKEL (reference sequence). Here the CDR3 reads CASSQAIPGSGDTQYF. CDR3 sequence (DNA): TGTGCCAGCAGCCAAGCCATCCCTGGGTCGGGAGATACGCAGTATTTT.

The V gene is TRBV10-1, the J gene TRBJ1-1, with D maybe TRBD1 (5 bases). The germline V gene has CDR1 WNHNN and CDR2 SYGVQD (reference sequence). The CDR3 is 13 residues long. V was cut by 4 bases and J by 1 base, with 7 bases left in between. The CDR3 protein is CASSVGENTEAFF. CDR3 in DNA: TGCGCCAGCAGTGTAGGGGAGAACACTGAAGCTTTCTTT.

The chain is built from TRBV29-1 and TRBJ2-7, with TRBD1 matching 9 bases. This CDR3 comprises 15 residues. The germline CDR1 and CDR2 sequences are SQVTM and ANQGSEA. Losses at the gene ends were 1 base for V and 3 bases for J; bases not matched to a gene: 7. The chain's CDR3 is CSVEGGQGPVYEQYF. The CDR3 DNA sequence: TGCAGCGTTGAAGGGGGACAGGGTCCCGTCTACGAGCAGTACTTC.

This chain links TRBV9 with TRBJ1-1; D is possibly TRBD1 (5 bases). Germline V gene data show CDR1 as SGDLS and CDR2 as YYNGEE. The V end was cut by 0 bases, the J end by 2 bases, with 8 bases between. The CDR3 covers 14 residues. DNA for the CDR3: TGTGCCAGCAGCGTAGGACAGATAAACACTGAAGCTTTCTTT. It yields the protein CASSVGQINTEAFF.

J is TRBJ1-2 and V is TRBV2; TRBD1 matches 8 bases. The CDR3 loop spans 13 amino acids. Trimming removed 3 bases from V and 4 bases from J; junction bases left unmatched: 1. Germline assignment: CDR1 SNHLY and CDR2 FYNNEI. The CDR3 protein is CASSEDRAYGYTF. The CDR3 DNA is TGTGCCAGCAGTGAGGACAGGGCCTATGGCTACACCTTC.

The chain uses TRBV4-2 and TRBJ1-6; D remains ambiguous. The CDR3 loop spans 12 amino acids. V was trimmed by 5 bases and J by 7 bases, leaving 6 bases between them. Germline CDR1 reads LGHNA; CDR2 reads YNFKEQ. DNA of the CDR3: TGTGCCAGCAGCGTTGAGAATTCACCCCTCCACTTT. It specifies CASSVENSPLHF.

In DNA, the CDR3 is TGTGCCAGCAGCAACCGGGACAGGGGGACTCATGAGCAGTTCTTC. Amino acid sequence: CASSNRDRGTHEQFF. The chain recombines TRBV7-2 with TRBJ2-1; 11 bases are shared with TRBD1. Losses at the gene ends were 5 bases for V and 8 bases for J; bases not matched to a gene: 8. CDR3 length: 15 residues. Germline assignment: CDR1 SGHTA and CDR2 FQGNSA. Full variable domain (rest looked up from reference TRBV7-2 and TRBJ2-1): GAGVSQSPSNKVTEKGKDVELRCDPISGHTALYWYRQSLGQGLEFLIYFQGNSAPDKSGLPSDRFSAERTGGSVSTLTIQRTQQEDSAVYLCASSNRDRGTHEQFFGPGTRLTVL.

This clone was observed a single time. V gene TRBV27 combines with J gene TRBJ1-4; TRBD1 is a possible D gene (6 bases). V was shortened by 2 bases and J by 8 bases, with 15 bases between the two germline ends. The CDR3 consists of 15 residues. Germline CDR1 reads MNHEY; CDR2 reads SMNVEV (reference sequence). CDR3 in DNA: TGTGCCAGCAGTTTAGTGTCCAGGGGTAGCGAAAAACTGTTTTTT. This encodes CASSLVSRGSEKLFF.

This chain connects TRBV10-2 to TRBJ1-2; TRBD1 matches at 7 bases. Germline CDR1 reads WSHSY; CDR2 reads SAAADI. The trim removed 8 bases at V and 8 bases at J, leaving 14 bases unmatched. This CDR3 is built from 14 residues. The CDR3 loop reads CASSRDSQGNGYTF. The CDR3 nucleotides read TGCGCCAGCTCCCGCGACTCACAGGGGAACGGCTACACCTTC.

In nucleotides, the CDR3 is TGTGCCAGCAGTTTCCCGTTGGGAGGGTTCGACTATGGCTACACCTTC. This translates into CASSFPLGGFDYGYTF. The chain couples TRBV27 to TRBJ1-2; D not certain. V dropped 3 bases and J dropped 3 bases, with 17 bases sitting between them. CDR3 length: 16 amino acids. The germline V gene encodes CDR1 MNHEY and CDR2 SMNVEV (reference sequence).

This rearrangement joins TRBV18 to TRBJ1-2; D remains unclear. The CDR3 has 18 amino acids. CDR1 is KGHSH, CDR2 LQKENI, per germline. The germline V and J ends were trimmed by 3 bases and 0 bases, with 20 bases remaining between them. The CDR3 region has the DNA TGTGCCAGCTCACCGAACCTTAACCCCGGAGGGTCTAACTATGGCTACACCTTC. Residues: CASSPNLNPGGSNYGYTF.

In the case of this clone: The same CDR3 arises from other DNA sequences in this sample as well. V gene TRBV7-3 combines with J gene TRBJ2-5; D is possibly TRBD1 (6 bases). V dropped 4 bases and J dropped 3 bases, with 6 bases sitting between them. Germline CDR1 reads SGHTA; CDR2 reads FQGTGA. There are 12 residues in the CDR3. CDR3 residues: CASSSGEETQYF. The DNA for the CDR3 is TGTGCCAGCAGCTCAGGGGAAGAGACCCAGTACTTC. Full variable domain (missing parts from reference TRBV7-3 and TRBJ2-5): GAGVSQTPSNKVTEKGKYVELRCDPISGHTALYWYRQSLGQGPEFLIYFQGTGAADDSGLPNDRFFAVRPEGSVSTLKIQRTERGDSAVYLCASSSGEETQYFGPGTRLLVL.

This clone was recorded only once. The V gene is TRBV5-1, the J gene TRBJ1-4; 8 positions match TRBD1. The V and J ends lost 4 bases and 13 bases, in that order; junction bases with no gene match: 15. The CDR3 extends over 15 amino acids. CDR1 is SGHRS and CDR2 is YFSETQ in the germline V gene. This CDR3 reads CASSTSGTGAGRLFF. The DNA of the CDR3 is TGCGCCAGCAGCACATCCGGGACAGGTGCTGGACGACTGTTTTTT.

The rearrangement links TRBV5-1 to TRBJ1-4; 7 bases are shared with TRBD1. The CDR3 contains 16 residues. V shed 4 bases and J 8 bases; nucleotides not matched to a gene: 14. Germline V gives CDR1 SGHRS, CDR2 YFSETQ. CDR3 sequence (DNA): TGCGCCAGCAGCCTCGTAGCACAGGGGCTAGGGGAAAAACTGTTTTTT. Translated, it gives CASSLVAQGLGEKLFF. The variable domain in full, with the rest retrieved from reference TRBV5-1 and TRBJ1-4, is KAGVTQTPRYLIKTRGQQVTLSCSPISGHRSVSWYQQTPGQGLQFLFEYFSETQRNKGNFPGRFSGRQFSNSRSEMNVSTLELGDSALYLCASSLVAQGLGEKLFFGSGTQLSVL.